These 13 T cell receptor beta chains were all obtained from the same sample, sequenced in a study of blood T cell repertoires in COVID-19 (dated by TCRdb to the early 2020s). Library preparation employed the immunoSEQ multiplex PCR assay. TCRdb obtained this table from immuneACCESS and retained in-frame rearrangements with V and J assigned. These tables miss some clones; where compared with another copy, unresolved V genes account for less than half of the shortfall, and the remainder is unexplained. The sample has under 150,000 clones on record, more than 70% of them singletons. 1.5% of the sample lies in the top ten. The specimen sequenced was peripheral blood. These receptors all stem from a human donor in a cohort sampled during active COVID-19.

In this sample, this clone turned up once. V is TRBV6-6 and J is TRBJ2-3, with 11 nucleotides matching TRBD2. This CDR3 region has 15 residues. Germline V gene sequence: CDR1 MNHNY, CDR2 SVGAGI (reference sequence). With V trimmed by 4 bases and J by 2 bases, 2 bases remained unmatched. CDR3 nucleotides: TGTGCCAGCAGTTGGGGACTAGCGGACACAGATACGCAGTATTTT. Residues: CASSWGLADTDTQYF.

The chain has TRBV6-5 and TRBJ1-5; 7 nucleotides match TRBD1. The CDR3 loop spans 15 amino acids. V trimming: 2 bases; J trimming: 5 bases; junction bases outside the gene matches: 6. Germline CDR1 is MNHEY and CDR2 is SVGAGI. The CDR3, as DNA: TGTGCCAGCAGTTACACGCAGGGGGTAGATCAGCCCCAGCATTTT. As protein: CASSYTQGVDQPQHF.

Regarding this clone: Other DNA sequences from this sample encode an identical CDR3 as well. This chain connects TRBV7-9 to TRBJ1-1; D gene unclear. Germline CDR1 and CDR2: SEHNR and FQNEAQ (reference sequence). Between the trimmed V and J ends, which lost 4 bases and 5 bases, there was a span of 8 bases. The CDR3 is 12 residues long. In nucleotides, the CDR3 is TGTGCCAGCAGCTCCAGAGGTACTGAAGCTTTCTTT. It translates to CASSSRGTEAFF.

The genes are TRBV23-1 and TRBJ2-7; 9 nucleotides align to TRBD1. Being an ORF, TRBV23-1 has a function that is uncertain. The CDR3 consists of 16 residues. V trimming: 2 bases; J trimming: 3 bases; junction bases outside the gene matches: 8. CDR3 nucleotides: TGCGCCAGCAGTCAAGGGCGGACAGGGGTAATCTACGAGCAGTACTTC. Translation: CASSQGRTGVIYEQYF.

The gene calls are TRBV7-9 and TRBJ1-1; TRBD1 might be the D (5 bases). The ends were cut back, 4 bases at V and 4 bases at J, with 25 bases in the middle. CDR1 and CDR2 from the germline V gene are SEHNR and FQNEAQ (reference sequence). CDR3 length: 18 amino acids. The CDR3 nucleotides read TGTGCCAGCAGCTCCACATCTAAAAACGCGGGGCGTAGCACTGAAGCTTTCTTT. Its translation: CASSSTSKNAGRSTEAFF.

The V call is TRBV25-1, the J call TRBJ1-3; unclear D gene. The CDR3 has 14 amino acids. Per the germline V gene, CDR1 is MGHDK and CDR2 is SYGVNS. Trimming removed 3 bases at V and 2 bases at J, with 8 bases between. The CDR3 protein is CASSDPYAGNTIYF. The CDR3 nucleotides are TGTGCCAGCAGTGATCCGTATGCTGGAAACACCATATATTTT.

The chain combines TRBV7-9 with TRBJ2-3; 8 bases are a match to TRBD1. Trimming cost V 1 base and J 6 bases; bases outside gene matches: 6. Germline V gene data show CDR1 as SEHNR and CDR2 as FQNEAQ (reference sequence). The CDR3 length is 15 residues. Here the CDR3 reads CASSLGQGPFDTQYF. The CDR3 DNA reads as TGTGCCAGCAGCTTAGGACAGGGGCCCTTTGATACGCAGTATTTT.

The chain is built from TRBV19 and TRBJ1-5; 9 nucleotides agree with TRBD1. CDR3 length: 15 residues. Germline V lookup: CDR1 LNHDA, CDR2 SQIVND (reference sequence). V trimming: 6 bases; J trimming: 1 base; junction bases outside the gene matches: 4. CDR3: CASRRQGESNQPQHF. In DNA form, the CDR3 reads TGTGCCAGTAGGCGACAGGGGGAAAGCAATCAGCCCCAGCATTTT.

The chain carries TRBV19 and TRBJ1-5, with TRBD1 matching 7 bases. The CDR3 has 17 amino acids. Per the germline V gene, CDR1 is LNHDA and CDR2 is SQIVND (reference sequence). The ends lost 2 bases at V and 2 bases at J; junction bases unmatched: 9. CDR3 sequence (DNA): TGTGCCAGTAGTATATGGGGGACAGCTTCGGGCAATCAGCCCCAGCATTTT. Amino acid sequence: CASSIWGTASGNQPQHF.

This clone is a singleton in its sample. The chain links TRBV6-1 to TRBJ1-1, with D perhaps TRBD1 (6 bases). CDR1 and CDR2 (germline): MNHNS, SASEGT. V dropped 3 bases and J dropped 7 bases, with 12 bases sitting between them. CDR3 length: 13 amino acids. The CDR3 DNA is TGTGCCAGCAGTGAGTCCAGGGGCATTGAAGCTTTCTTT. Encoded protein: CASSESRGIEAFF.

The chain is built from TRBV7-9 and TRBJ2-7; the match to TRBD2 covers 11 bases. V shed 5 bases, J shed 4 bases, and the junction held 7 bases outside the gene matches. The CDR3 totals 15 residues. CDR1 and CDR2 from the germline V gene are SEHNR and FQNEAQ (reference sequence). The CDR3 bases are TGTGCCAGCAGCCCTGAGACTAGCGGGGCTTACGAGCAGTACTTC. Amino acid sequence: CASSPETSGAYEQYF. The whole variable domain, remainder taken from reference TRBV7-9 and TRBJ2-7, is DTGVSQNPRHKITKRGQNVTFRCDPISEHNRLYWYRQTLGQGPEFLTYFQNEAQLEKSRLLSDRFSAERPKGSFSTLEIQRTEQGDSAMYLCASSPETSGAYEQYFGPGTRLTVT.

A note on this clone: Since a much larger clone is just one base distant, this may be a read error. The sample has other DNA sequences that encode this CDR3 too. CDR3 nucleotide sequence: TGTGCTAGCAGCTCGACCGGGACAGGGATCACCGGGGAGCTGTTTTTT. This sequence encodes CASSSTGTGITGELFF. The chain links TRBV7-7 to TRBJ2-2; 9 bases are a match to TRBD1. The germline gives CDR1 SSHAT, CDR2 FNYEAQ (reference sequence). This CDR3 is built from 16 residues.

The J gene is TRBJ1-2, the V gene TRBV5-4, with D tentatively TRBD1 (6 bases). The CDR3 has 13 amino acids. CDR1 SGHNT and CDR2 YYREEE come from the germline V gene (reference sequence). V lost 9 bases, J lost 8 bases, and 20 bases lay in between. CDR3 bases: TGTGCCACCGCACGACAGGAGCTCTGGGGCTACACCTTC. This codes for CATARQELWGYTF.